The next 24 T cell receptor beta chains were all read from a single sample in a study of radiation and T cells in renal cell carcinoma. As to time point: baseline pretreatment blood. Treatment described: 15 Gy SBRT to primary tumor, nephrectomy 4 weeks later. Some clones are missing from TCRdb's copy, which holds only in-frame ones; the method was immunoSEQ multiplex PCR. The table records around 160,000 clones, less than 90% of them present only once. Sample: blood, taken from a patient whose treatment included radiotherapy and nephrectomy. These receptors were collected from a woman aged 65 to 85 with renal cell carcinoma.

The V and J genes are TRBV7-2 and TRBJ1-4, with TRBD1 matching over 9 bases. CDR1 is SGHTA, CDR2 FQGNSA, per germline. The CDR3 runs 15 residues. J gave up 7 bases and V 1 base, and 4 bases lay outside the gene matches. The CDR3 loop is CASSLEGQGGEKLFF. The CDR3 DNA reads TGTGCCAGCAGCTTAGAGGGACAGGGCGGTGAAAAACTGTTTTTT.

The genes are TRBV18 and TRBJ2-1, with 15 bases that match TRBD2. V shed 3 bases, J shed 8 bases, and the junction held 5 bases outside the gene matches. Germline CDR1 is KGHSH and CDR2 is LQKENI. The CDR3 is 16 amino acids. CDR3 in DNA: TGTGCCAGCTCACCTTCCGGGACTAGCGGGGGGTATGAGCAGTTCTTC. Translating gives CASSPSGTSGGYEQFF.

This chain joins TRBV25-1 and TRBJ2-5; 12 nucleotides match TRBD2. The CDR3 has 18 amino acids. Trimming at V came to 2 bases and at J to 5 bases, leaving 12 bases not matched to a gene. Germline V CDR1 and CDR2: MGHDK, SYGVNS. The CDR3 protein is CASSETFASGGARETQYF. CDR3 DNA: TGTGCCAGCAGTGAAACATTTGCTAGCGGGGGGGCGAGGGAGACCCAGTACTTC.

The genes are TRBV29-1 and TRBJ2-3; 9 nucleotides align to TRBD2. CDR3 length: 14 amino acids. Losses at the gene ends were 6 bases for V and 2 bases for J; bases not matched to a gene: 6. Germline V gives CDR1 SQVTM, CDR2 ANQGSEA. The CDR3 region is CSVVSGGLTDTQYF. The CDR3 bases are TGCAGCGTAGTTAGCGGGGGCCTCACAGATACGCAGTATTTT.

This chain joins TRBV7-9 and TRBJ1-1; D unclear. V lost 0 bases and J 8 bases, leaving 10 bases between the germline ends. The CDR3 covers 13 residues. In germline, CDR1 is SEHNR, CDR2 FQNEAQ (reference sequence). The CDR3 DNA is TGTGCCAGCAGCTTAGCCGGCAAGACCGAAGCTTTCTTT. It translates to CASSLAGKTEAFF.

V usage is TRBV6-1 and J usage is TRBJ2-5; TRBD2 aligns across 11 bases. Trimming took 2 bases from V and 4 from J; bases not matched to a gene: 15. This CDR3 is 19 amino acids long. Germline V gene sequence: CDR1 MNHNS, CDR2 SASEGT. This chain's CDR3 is CASSELLLAGGPARETQYF. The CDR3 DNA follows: TGTGCCAGCAGTGAACTCTTATTAGCGGGGGGGCCCGCTAGAGAGACCCAGTACTTC.

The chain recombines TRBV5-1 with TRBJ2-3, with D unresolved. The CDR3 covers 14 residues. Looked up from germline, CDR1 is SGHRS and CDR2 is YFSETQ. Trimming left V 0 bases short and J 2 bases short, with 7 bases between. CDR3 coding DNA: TGCGCCAGCAGCTTGGAAGGCCCCACAGATACGCAGTATTTT. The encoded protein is CASSLEGPTDTQYF.

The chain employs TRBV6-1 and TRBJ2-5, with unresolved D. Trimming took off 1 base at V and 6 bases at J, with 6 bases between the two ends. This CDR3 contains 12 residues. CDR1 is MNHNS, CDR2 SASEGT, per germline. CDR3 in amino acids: CASSEELKTQYF. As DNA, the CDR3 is TGTGCCAGCAGTGAAGAGTTAAAGACCCAGTACTTC.

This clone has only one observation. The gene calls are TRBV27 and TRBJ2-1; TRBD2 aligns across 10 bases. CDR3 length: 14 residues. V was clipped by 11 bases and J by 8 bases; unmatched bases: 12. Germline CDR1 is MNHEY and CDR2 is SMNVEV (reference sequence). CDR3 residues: CAQDRGLAGDEQFF. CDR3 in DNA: TGTGCCCAGGACCGCGGCCTAGCGGGGGATGAGCAGTTCTTC.

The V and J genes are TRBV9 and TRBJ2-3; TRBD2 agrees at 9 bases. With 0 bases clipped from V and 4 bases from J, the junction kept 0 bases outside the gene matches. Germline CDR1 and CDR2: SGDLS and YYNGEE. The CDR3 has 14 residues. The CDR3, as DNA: TGTGCCAGCAGCGTAGGACTAGCGGCAGATACGCAGTATTTT. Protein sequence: CASSVGLAADTQYF.

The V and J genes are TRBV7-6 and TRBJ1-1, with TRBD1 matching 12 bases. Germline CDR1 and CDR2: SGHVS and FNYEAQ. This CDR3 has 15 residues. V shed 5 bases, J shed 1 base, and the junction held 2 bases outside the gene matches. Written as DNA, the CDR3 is TGTGCCAGCAGCCAGGGACAGGGGGCGAACACTGAAGCTTTCTTT. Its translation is CASSQGQGANTEAFF.

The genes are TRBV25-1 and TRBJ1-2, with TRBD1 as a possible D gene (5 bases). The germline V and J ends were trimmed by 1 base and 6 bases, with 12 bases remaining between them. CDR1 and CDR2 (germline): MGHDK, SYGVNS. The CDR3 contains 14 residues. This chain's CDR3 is CASSESLGEHGYTF. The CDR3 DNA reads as TGTGCCAGCAGTGAATCTCTAGGGGAGCATGGCTACACCTTC.

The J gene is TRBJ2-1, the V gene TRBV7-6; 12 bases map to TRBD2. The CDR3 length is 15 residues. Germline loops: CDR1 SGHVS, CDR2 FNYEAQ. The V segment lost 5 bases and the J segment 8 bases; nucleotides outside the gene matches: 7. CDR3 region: CASSLILAGGDEQFF. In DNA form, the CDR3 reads TGTGCCAGCAGCCTTATACTAGCGGGGGGCGATGAGCAGTTCTTC.

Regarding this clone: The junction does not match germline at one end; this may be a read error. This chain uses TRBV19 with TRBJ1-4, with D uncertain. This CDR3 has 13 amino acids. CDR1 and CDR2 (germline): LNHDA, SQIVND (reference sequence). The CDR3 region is CASSISGNENLFF. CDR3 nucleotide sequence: TGTGCCAGTAGTATTTCGGGGAATGAAAATCTGTTTTTT. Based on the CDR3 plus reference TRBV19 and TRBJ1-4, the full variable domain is DGGITQSPKYLFRKEGQNVTLSCEQNLNHDAMYWYRQDPGQGLRLIYYSQIVNDFQKGDIAEGYSVSREKKESFPLTVTSAQKNPTAFYLCASSISGNENLFFGSGTQLSVL.

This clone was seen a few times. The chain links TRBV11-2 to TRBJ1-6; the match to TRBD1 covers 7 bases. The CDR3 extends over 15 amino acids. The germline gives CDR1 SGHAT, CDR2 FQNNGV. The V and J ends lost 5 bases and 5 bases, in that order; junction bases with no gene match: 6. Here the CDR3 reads CASSPLGQHNSPLHF. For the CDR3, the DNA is TGTGCCAGCAGCCCACTGGGACAGCATAATTCACCCCTCCACTTT. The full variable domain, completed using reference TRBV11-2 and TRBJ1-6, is EAGVAQSPRYKIIEKRQSVAFWCNPISGHATLYWYQQILGQGPKLLIQFQNNGVVDDSQLPKDRFSAERLKGVDSTLKIQPAKLEDSAVYLCASSPLGQHNSPLHFGNGTRLTVT.

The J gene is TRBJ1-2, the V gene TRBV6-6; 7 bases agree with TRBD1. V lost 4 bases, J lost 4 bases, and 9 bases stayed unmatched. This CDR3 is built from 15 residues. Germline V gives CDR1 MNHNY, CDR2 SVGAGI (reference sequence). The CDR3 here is CASSFPVEGAYGYTF. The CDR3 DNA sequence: TGTGCCAGCAGTTTTCCCGTGGAGGGGGCCTATGGCTACACCTTC.

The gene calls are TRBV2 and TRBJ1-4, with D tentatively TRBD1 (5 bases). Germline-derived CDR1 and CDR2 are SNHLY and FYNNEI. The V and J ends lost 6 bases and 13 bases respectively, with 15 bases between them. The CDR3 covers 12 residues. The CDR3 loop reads CASRASGGGLFF. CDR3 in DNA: TGTGCCAGCAGAGCGAGCGGGGGGGGACTGTTTTTT.

CDR3 loop: CATSLPGQQKAFF. In DNA form, the CDR3 reads TGTGCCACCAGCCTTCCGGGACAGCAAAAAGCTTTCTTT. This chain connects TRBV15 to TRBJ1-1; 7 bases agree with TRBD1. Germline V CDR1 and CDR2: LNHNV, YYDKDF (reference sequence). There are 13 residues in the CDR3. Trimming took 5 bases from V and 9 from J; bases not matched to a gene: 9.

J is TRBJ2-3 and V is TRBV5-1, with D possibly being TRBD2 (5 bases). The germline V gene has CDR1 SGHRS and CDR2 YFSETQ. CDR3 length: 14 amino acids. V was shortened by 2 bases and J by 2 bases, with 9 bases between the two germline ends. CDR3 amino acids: CASSLRGFTDTQYF. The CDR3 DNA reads TGCGCCAGCAGCTTACGCGGGTTCACAGATACGCAGTATTTT. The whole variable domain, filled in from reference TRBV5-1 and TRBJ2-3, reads KAGVTQTPRYLIKTRGQQVTLSCSPISGHRSVSWYQQTPGQGLQFLFEYFSETQRNKGNFPGRFSGRQFSNSRSEMNVSTLELGDSALYLCASSLRGFTDTQYFGPGTRLTVL.

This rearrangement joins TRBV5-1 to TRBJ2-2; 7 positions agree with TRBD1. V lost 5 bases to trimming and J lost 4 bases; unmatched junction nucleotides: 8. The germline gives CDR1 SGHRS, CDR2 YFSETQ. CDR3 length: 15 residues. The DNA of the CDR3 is TGCGCCAGCAGTGACAGGGCGCCGGGCACCGGGGAGCTGTTTTTT. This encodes CASSDRAPGTGELFF.

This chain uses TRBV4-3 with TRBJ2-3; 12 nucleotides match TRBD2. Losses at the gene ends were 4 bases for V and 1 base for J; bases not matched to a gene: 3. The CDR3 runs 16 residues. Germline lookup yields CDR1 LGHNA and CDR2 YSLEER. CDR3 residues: CASSPRLAGGTDTQYF. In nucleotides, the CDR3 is TGCGCCAGCAGCCCCAGACTAGCGGGGGGCACAGATACGCAGTATTTT.

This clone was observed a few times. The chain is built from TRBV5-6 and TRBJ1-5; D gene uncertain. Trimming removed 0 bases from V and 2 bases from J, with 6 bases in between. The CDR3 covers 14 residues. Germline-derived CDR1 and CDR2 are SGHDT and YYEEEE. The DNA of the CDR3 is TGTGCCAGCAGCTTGGCGGTACGCAATCAGCCCCAGCATTTT. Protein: CASSLAVRNQPQHF.

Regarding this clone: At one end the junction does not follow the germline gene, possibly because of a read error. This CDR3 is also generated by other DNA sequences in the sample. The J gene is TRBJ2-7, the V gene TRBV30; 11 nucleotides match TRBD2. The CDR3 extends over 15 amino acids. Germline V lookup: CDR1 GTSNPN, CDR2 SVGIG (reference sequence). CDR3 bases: TGCGCCTGGAGCCCCGGGACTAGCGGTAACTACGAGCAGTACTTC. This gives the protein CAWSPGTSGNYEQYF.

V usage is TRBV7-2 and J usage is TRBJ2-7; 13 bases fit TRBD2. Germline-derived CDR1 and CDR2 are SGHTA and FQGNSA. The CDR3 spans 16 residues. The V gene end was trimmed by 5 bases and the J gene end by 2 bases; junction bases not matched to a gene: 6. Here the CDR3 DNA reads TGTGCCAGCAGCCACGGGACTAGCGGGGCACCCTACGAGCAGTACTTC. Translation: CASSHGTSGAPYEQYF.